A single T cell receptor beta chain is shown here with its context. Its antigen is not identified. This sample was taken from a study of cytomegalovirus exposure and HLA in healthy donors. Points from the study as a whole: It was 150 to 200 TCR beta chains that were listed as cytomegalovirus-associated.

Germline V gives CDR1 MNHNS, CDR2 SASEGT. The junction had 11 bases not matched to a gene; V was cut back by 0 bases and J by 5 bases. The CDR3 sequence is 17 residues long. Assay used: immunoSEQ multiplex PCR; TCRdb lists only in-frame clones, some missing. The sample records some 45,000 clones, nearly 95% being singletons. The gene calls are TRBV6-1 and TRBJ2-7, with 9 bases lining up with TRBD1. Sample: PBMCs. The TCR sequence derives from a woman aged 18-29 years in good health and CMV-seropositive. The CDR3 protein is CASSEALADRGFDEQYF. CDR3 sequence (DNA): TGTGCCAGCAGTGAAGCGCTCGCGGACAGGGGCTTCGACGAGCAGTACTTC.